The sample holds a few counts of the clone carrying this T cell receptor beta chain. Antigen: not known. This record belongs to a study of T-cell reconstitution after alpha-beta-depleted transplantation in children. General study findings and limits: A year had passed since transplant, and T-cell counts and diversity by then came mostly from newly produced T cells. Diversity of TCRbeta at day 60 was high in some patients, arising from surviving recipient T cells and thymic progenitors. Two months or so post-transplant, alpha-beta T cells reportedly derived from several hundred expanded graft clones.

This CDR3 has 14 amino acids. Germline V gene sequence: CDR1 MNHNS, CDR2 SASEGT. The J segment lost 2 bases and the V segment lost 6 bases, leaving 3 bases of the junction unmatched. Using unique molecular identifiers, the investigators prepared the TCRbeta library. TCRdb passed the PCR reads through MiXCR, listing each CDR3 protein once. This table has fewer than 700,000 distinct CDR3 sequences, about 21% appearing once. The sequence was obtained from a boy under two years old who had a stem cell transplant for acute myeloid leukemia, so the T cells may come from the graft donor. The sequencing used PBMCs, mostly from graft donor cells, collected 360 days after TCRalphabeta/CD19-depleted stem cell transplant. The chain combines TRBV6-1 with TRBJ2-3; 9 bases fit TRBD2. CDR3 protein: CASRAGGTTDTQYF. In DNA form, the CDR3 reads TGTGCCAGCAGGGCGGGGGGGACCACAGATACGCAGTATTTT.